Shown below are 26 T cell receptor beta chains from a single sample sequenced in a study of shared clonotypes between healthy human individuals. Sequencing was performed with immunoSEQ multiplex PCR; in TCRdb, only in-frame clones are kept and a portion is missing. This table has hundreds of thousands of clones, roughly three quarters appearing once. Material for sequencing was PBMCs. These receptors originate from a woman aged 40 to 50 in good health. Some clones in this sample may be carry-over from other donors' samples.

The chain uses TRBV5-1 and TRBJ2-2; the D call may be TRBD1 or TRBD2 (5 bases each). Deletions cut 6 bases from V and 5 bases from J, with 14 bases between. Germline V gene sequence: CDR1 SGHRS, CDR2 YFSETQ. This CDR3 has 14 amino acids. For the CDR3, the DNA is TGCGCCAGCAAGCCGGGACCCACTACCGGGGAGCTGTTTTTT. Residues: CASKPGPTTGELFF.

This chain links TRBV14 with TRBJ2-1; D unclear. V was pared by 4 bases and J by 9 bases, with 13 bases between. Germline assignment: CDR1 SGHDN and CDR2 FVKESK. The CDR3 is 13 amino acids. The CDR3 nucleotides are TGTGCCAGCAGCCTACATCCGGTCCCTGAGCAGTTCTTC. It is translated as CASSLHPVPEQFF.

This chain joins TRBV25-1 and TRBJ2-4; tentative D call: TRBD1 (6 bases). Germline assignment: CDR1 MGHDK and CDR2 SYGVNS. Trimming pared 5 bases from V and 1 base from J, leaving 15 bases between. The CDR3 spans 16 residues. Here the CDR3 DNA reads TGTGCCAGCAGTCTACAGGGCTCCGGGGCCAAAAACATTCAGTACTTC. Protein: CASSLQGSGAKNIQYF.

V is TRBV6-5 and J is TRBJ2-5, with D hard to call. The CDR3 length is 14 residues. Trimming removed 7 bases at V and 5 bases at J, with 17 bases between. Looked up from germline, CDR1 is MNHEY and CDR2 is SVGAGI. The CDR3 sequence is CASKRRWGRETQYF. In DNA form, the CDR3 reads TGTGCCAGCAAGAGACGGTGGGGTAGGGAGACCCAGTACTTC.

This chain joins TRBV28 and TRBJ1-5; D ambiguous. The V gene's germline CDR1 is MDHEN and CDR2 SYDVKM. This CDR3 has 15 residues. V was clipped by 6 bases and J by 0 bases, with 12 bases between them. The CDR3: CASRKPGISNQPQHF. As DNA, the CDR3 is TGTGCCAGCAGAAAACCCGGGATTAGCAATCAGCCCCAGCATTTT.

The V gene is TRBV5-6, the J gene TRBJ2-1; 10 bases line up with TRBD1. CDR3 size: 15 residues. Per germline, CDR1 SGHDT and CDR2 YYEEEE. Unmatched junction bases numbered 9, after V lost 4 bases and J lost 8 bases. This CDR3 is CASSETGQGSDEQFF. CDR3 DNA: TGTGCCAGCAGCGAGACGGGACAGGGGTCCGATGAGCAGTTCTTC.

The chain combines TRBV4-1 with TRBJ2-7; either TRBD1 or TRBD2 may fit D (6 bases each). This CDR3 region has 19 residues. Per germline, CDR1 MGHRA and CDR2 YSYEKL. Trimming took off 0 bases at V and 3 bases at J, with 24 bases between the two ends. Here the CDR3 DNA reads TGCGCCAGCAGCCAAGAGGGGGACTTGATCCGCCGGGGGCTCTACGAGCAGTACTTC. Protein sequence: CASSQEGDLIRRGLYEQYF.

The chain recombines TRBV5-4 with TRBJ2-2; 9 bases fit TRBD1. V shed 3 bases and J 4 bases; nucleotides not matched to a gene: 7. The germline V gene has CDR1 SGHNT and CDR2 YYREEE (reference sequence). CDR3 length: 16 amino acids. The chain's CDR3 is CASSSRQGGLTGELFF. CDR3 sequence (DNA): TGTGCCAGCAGCTCACGACAGGGGGGCCTCACCGGGGAGCTGTTTTTT.

The chain employs TRBV2 and TRBJ2-7, with TRBD1 as a possible D gene (7 bases). The CDR3 spans 14 residues. Trimming pared 11 bases from V and 3 bases from J, leaving 20 bases between. Germline V gives CDR1 SNHLY, CDR2 FYNNEI. The CDR3 region is CASGGQGVYYEQYF. The CDR3 bases are TGTGCCTCCGGAGGGCAGGGGGTATACTACGAGCAGTACTTC.

The V and J genes are TRBV21-1 and TRBJ2-1; TRBD2 is the table's D call, not checked against the DNA. TRBV21-1 is a recognized pseudogene. This CDR3 spans 17 amino acids. The CDR3 loop reads CASSKASASGSGNEQFF. CDR3 bases: TGTGCCAGCAGCAAAGCATCGGCTAGCGGGAGTGGGAATGAGCAGTTCTTC.

The CDR3, as DNA: TGCGCCAGCAGCTTGGTCGGGACCTTATCTGGCAATGAGCAGTTCTTC. Protein sequence: CASSLVGTLSGNEQFF. The chain employs TRBV5-1 and TRBJ2-1; D tentatively reads TRBD1 or TRBD2 (5 bases each). CDR1 is SGHRS and CDR2 is YFSETQ in the germline V gene. V was trimmed by 0 bases and J by 6 bases, leaving 16 bases between them. The CDR3 length is 16 residues.

The chain links TRBV28 to TRBJ1-2, with D possibly TRBD1 on 6 matching bases. The CDR3 has 13 amino acids. Germline lookup yields CDR1 MDHEN and CDR2 SYDVKM. V lost 2 bases, J lost 6 bases, and 10 bases lay in between. The DNA for the CDR3 is TGTGCCAGCAGTTTACAGGGGTCCCATGGCTACACCTTC. Translation gives CASSLQGSHGYTF.

This clone was found many times. This chain connects TRBV30 to TRBJ2-1; weak D call: TRBD2 (6 bases). Deletions cut 0 bases from V and 8 bases from J, with 17 bases between. The CDR3 loop spans 15 amino acids. The germline V gene has CDR1 GTSNPN and CDR2 SVGIG (reference sequence). CDR3 DNA sequence: TGTGCCTGGAGTGTACTGGGTGGGAGGCCCCATGAGCAGTTCTTC. Its protein product is CAWSVLGGRPHEQFF.

This chain connects TRBV29-1 to TRBJ2-1, with TRBD2 matching over 7 bases. The CDR3 loop spans 14 amino acids. CDR1 and CDR2 from the germline V gene are SQVTM and ANQGSEA. Trimming cost V 6 bases and J 2 bases; bases outside gene matches: 7. In nucleotides, the CDR3 is TGCAGCGTCTTTACTAGCGAGGCCTACAATGAGCAGTTCTTC. This sequence encodes CSVFTSEAYNEQFF.

This chain joins TRBV2 and TRBJ2-1; 9 bases fit TRBD1. V shed 8 bases and J 5 bases; nucleotides not matched to a gene: 10. The CDR3 runs to 15 residues. Germline lookup yields CDR1 SNHLY and CDR2 FYNNEI. The CDR3 sequence is CASAGDRGSHNEQFF. The CDR3 bases are TGTGCCAGCGCGGGAGACAGGGGGTCCCACAATGAGCAGTTCTTC.

The V and J genes are TRBV9 and TRBJ2-3; 8 positions agree with TRBD1. This CDR3 has 15 amino acids. The germline CDR1 and CDR2 sequences are SGDLS and YYNGEE. V shed 4 bases, J shed 4 bases, and the junction held 8 bases outside the gene matches. CDR3 sequence: CASSRTGQGPDTQYF. CDR3 bases: TGTGCCAGCAGCAGGACAGGGCAAGGCCCAGATACGCAGTATTTT.

The DNA for the CDR3 is TGTGCCAGCAGCTTAGCCCAACGCTGGGCAGATAATGAAAAACTGTTTTTT. It codes for CASSLAQRWADNEKLFF. J is TRBJ1-4 and V is TRBV7-2; the D is unclear. The length of the CDR3 is 17 residues. Germline CDR1 is SGHTA and CDR2 is FQGNSA. V gave up 0 bases and J gave up 4 bases, with 15 bases separating them.

This sequence joins TRBV7-3 and TRBJ2-1; tentatively, D is TRBD1 or TRBD2 (6 bases each). Per germline, CDR1 SGHTA and CDR2 FQGTGA. The CDR3 is 15 amino acids. V lost 5 bases, J lost 6 bases, and 17 bases lay in between. The CDR3 DNA reads TGTGCCAGCAGCGCCGGGACAACGCGGGGCAATGAGCAGTTCTTC. This sequence encodes CASSAGTTRGNEQFF.

The chain combines TRBV7-3 with TRBJ2-1; D remains unclear. Trimming pared 4 bases from V and 9 bases from J, leaving 13 bases between. CDR1 SGHTA and CDR2 FQGTGA come from the germline V gene. This CDR3 spans 13 amino acids. Here the CDR3 reads CASSSVALGEQFF. CDR3 DNA sequence: TGTGCCAGCAGCTCGGTCGCGTTGGGTGAGCAGTTCTTC.

The chain combines TRBV14 with TRBJ2-7; 14 nucleotides align to TRBD2. Looked up from germline, CDR1 is SGHDN and CDR2 is FVKESK. V shed 6 bases and J 4 bases; nucleotides not matched to a gene: 14. This CDR3 has 18 residues. The CDR3 sequence is CASRRGTSGGARRYEQYF. CDR3 nucleotides: TGTGCCAGCAGACGGGGGACTAGCGGGGGCGCCAGGCGGTACGAGCAGTACTTC.

The chain employs TRBV6-5 and TRBJ1-5, with D possibly TRBD1 on 6 matching bases. The CDR3 is made up of 13 amino acids. Germline lookup yields CDR1 MNHEY and CDR2 SVGAGI. The V and J ends lost 6 bases and 7 bases respectively, with 13 bases between them. The CDR3 is CASSNAGEQPQHF. DNA of the CDR3: TGTGCCAGCAGCAACGCAGGGGAACAGCCCCAGCATTTT.

The chain is built from TRBV28 and TRBJ2-2; 12 nucleotides agree with TRBD2. The CDR3 covers 16 residues. Germline assignment: CDR1 MDHEN and CDR2 SYDVKM. Trimming took 4 bases from V and 4 from J; bases not matched to a gene: 4. CDR3 sequence (DNA): TGTGCCAGCAGTTCACCTAGCGGGAGGGGCACCGGGGAGCTGTTTTTT. It is translated as CASSSPSGRGTGELFF. The full variable domain, completed using reference TRBV28 and TRBJ2-2, is DVKVTQSSRYLVKRTGEKVFLECVQDMDHENMFWYRQDPGLGLRLIYFSYDVKMKEKGDIPEGYSVSREKKERFSLILESASTNQTSMYLCASSSPSGRGTGELFFGEGSRLTVL.

The chain joins TRBV28 to TRBJ2-1; 9 bases map to TRBD2. The CDR3 covers 15 residues. V was clipped by 5 bases and J by 6 bases; unmatched bases: 8. Germline CDR1 MDHEN, CDR2 SYDVKM. CDR3 bases: TGTGCCAGCAGTCCACCGGGACTAGCCTTCAATGAGCAGTTCTTC. Translating it yields CASSPPGLAFNEQFF. Full variable domain (rest looked up from reference TRBV28 and TRBJ2-1): DVKVTQSSRYLVKRTGEKVFLECVQDMDHENMFWYRQDPGLGLRLIYFSYDVKMKEKGDIPEGYSVSREKKERFSLILESASTNQTSMYLCASSPPGLAFNEQFFGPGTRLTVL.

The J gene is TRBJ1-2, the V gene TRBV5-4, with D unclear. The CDR3 spans 15 residues. Trimming removed 0 bases from V and 0 bases from J, with 9 bases in between. Germline V CDR1 and CDR2: SGHNT, YYREEE (reference sequence). CDR3 sequence reads: CASSLGRAANYGYTF. The CDR3 DNA reads TGTGCCAGCAGCTTGGGAAGGGCGGCTAACTATGGCTACACCTTC.

This clone was detected once. The J gene is TRBJ2-3, the V gene TRBV28; no definite D call. V gave up 3 bases and J gave up 7 bases, with 5 bases separating them. CDR1 and CDR2 (germline): MDHEN, SYDVKM. This CDR3 has 11 amino acids. CDR3 nucleotides: TGTGCCAGCAGTTTTCTGAATACGCAGTATTTT. It specifies CASSFLNTQYF.

The genes are TRBV4-1 and TRBJ2-1; D gene ambiguous. CDR1 and CDR2 (germline): MGHRA, YSYEKL. The CDR3 length is 21 residues. V was pared by 1 base and J by 0 bases, with 25 bases between. The CDR3: CASSQGFIVAVGPSSYNEQFF. The DNA for the CDR3 is TGCGCCAGCAGCCAAGGTTTTATAGTGGCCGTTGGTCCGAGCTCCTACAATGAGCAGTTCTTC.